Listed below are T cell receptor beta chains from one sample, sequenced in a study of cytotoxic CD8 clonotypes in ibrutinib-treated CLL. Using immunoSEQ multiplex PCR, the repertoire was profiled, and TCRdb retains in-frame clones only, with some absent. The sample consists of 100,000 or so clones, 58% of them appearing once. The starting material was PBMCs, obtained after 24 months of ibrutinib treatment. The receptors were gathered from a human donor with chronic lymphocytic leukemia. Each CDR3 is given with its conserved first and last residue. A D gene is named only where the DNA matches it firmly. Rows give clone size only sometimes, using once, few, many, or a class for an expanded clone.

>TRBJ2-7|NA|TRBV7-9|NA
CASTRSGAPYEQYF
TGTGCCAGCACACGGTCCGGGGCCCCCTACGAGCAGTACTTC
>TRBJ2-1|NA|TRBV6-4|NA
CASSRLVGDNEQFF
TGTGCCAGCAGTAGACTAGTAGGGGACAATGAGCAGTTCTTC
>TRBJ2-7|NA|TRBV5-4|NA
CASGTQGTEQYF
TGTGCCAGCGGCACGCAGGGGACCGAGCAGTACTTC
>TRBJ1-2|TRBD1|TRBV28|NA
CASSLTGGGYTF
TGTGCCAGCAGTCTTACAGGGGGTGGCTACACCTTC
>TRBJ2-5|NA|TRBV18|many
CASSPLEGGETQYF
TGTGCCAGCTCACCACTAGAGGGTGGGGAGACCCAGTACTTC
>TRBJ2-2|TRBD2|TRBV19|NA
CASSQRGTGELFF
TGTGCCAGTAGTCAGCGGGGCACCGGGGAGCTGTTTTTT
>TRBJ2-3|TRBD2|TRBV9|NA
CASSVLAGLDTQYF
TGTGCCAGCAGCGTCTTAGCGGGGTTAGATACGCAGTATTTT
>TRBJ2-5|NA|TRBV5-1|NA
CASAVLSQETQYF
TGCGCCAGCGCGGTCTTGTCCCAAGAGACCCAGTACTTC
>TRBJ2-1|NA|TRBV18|NA
CASSPPSGDNTNEQFF
TGTGCCAGCTCACCACCGTCGGGGGATAATACCAATGAGCAGTTCTTC
>TRBJ2-1|TRBD1|TRBV28|NA
CASREEQGGYNEQFF
TGTGCCAGCAGAGAGGAACAGGGGGGTTACAATGAGCAGTTCTTC
>TRBJ1-2|NA|TRBV18|NA
CASSPLGALGGYTF
TGTGCCAGCTCACCTTTGGGGGCGCTTGGTGGCTACACCTTC
>TRBJ2-2|TRBD2|TRBV5-6|NA
CASSPLAGGNTGELFF
TGTGCCAGCAGCCCCCTAGCGGGGGGGAACACCGGGGAGCTGTTTTTT
>TRBJ1-5|TRBD1|TRBV28|few
CASSWGQGSNQPQHF
TGTGCCAGCAGTTGGGGACAGGGGAGCAATCAGCCCCAGCATTTT
>TRBJ2-2|NA|TRBV4-3|NA
CASSQEVLAGRTGELFF
TGCGCCAGCAGCCAAGAGGTCTTGGCAGGGCGCACCGGGGAGCTGTTTTTT
>TRBJ1-4|TRBD1|TRBV7-3|NA
CASSLRDRGLGEKLFF
TGTGCCAGCAGCTTAAGAGACAGGGGGCTGGGTGAAAAACTGTTTTTT
>TRBJ1-2|NA|TRBV30|once
CARRASNSGTLMDGYTF
TGTGCCCGCCGAGCTAGTAATTCTGGGACCCTGATGGATGGCTACACCTTC
>TRBJ2-5|TRBD1|TRBV6-5|NA
CASTQGAGTQYF
TGTGCCAGCACCCAGGGGGCGGGGACCCAGTACTTC
>TRBJ2-3|TRBD1|TRBV5-4|NA
CASSPTGARETQYF
TGTGCCAGCAGCCCGACAGGGGCTCGCGAGACGCAGTATTTT
>TRBJ2-1|TRBD2|TRBV7-2|NA
CASSLAASGNSYNEQFF
TGTGCCAGCAGCTTGGCCGCTAGCGGGAATAGTTACAATGAGCAGTTCTTC
>TRBJ2-3|TRBD1|TRBV18|NA
CASSPVGQGADTQYF
TGTGCCAGCTCACCTGTGGGACAGGGGGCGGATACGCAGTATTTT